This T cell receptor (beta chain) was captured by sequencing in a study of blood T cells in healthy people across ages (dated by TCRdb to the mid-2010s). The study in broad terms: In model experiments, template switching captured roughly one uniquely barcoded TCR beta cDNA molecule for every two T cells. Using deep sequencing normalized with unique cDNA molecular identifiers, the study measured how TCR beta repertoire diversity changes with age. The donors were split into four age groups: young (average 16 years), middle-aged (nearly 40), aged (roughly 68) and long-lived (over 75). To avoid experimental bias, donors of different ages were distributed randomly across sequencing lanes. For two donors (one aged 18 to 30 and one aged 80 or older), the study analyzed two additional independent replicas of 1 million unique cDNA reads from the same blood draw.

The roughly 39 donors, aged about 6 to 95 years, were systemically healthy Caucasian individuals from Russia. Around 9.9 milliliters of peripheral blood were collected from each donor into EDTA-treated Vacutainer tubes. Ficoll-Paque density-gradient centrifugation was used to isolate PBMCs, with at least 6.5 million per sample. Total RNA was extracted from PBMCs with Trizol reagent, with at least 6 micrograms obtained per sample. Naive CD45RAhigh/CD27high T cell percentages were measured by flow cytometry on a PBMC aliquot from every donor. Here is what the overall study found, with its caveats: There was a strong correlation between observed TCR beta diversity and the percentage of naive T cells measured by flow cytometry. Compared with the aged group, the long-lived group had more naive CD4+ T cells, fewer expanded clones and increased TCR diversity, a pattern suggesting age selection. As age increased, observed TCR beta diversity per million T cells dropped in a roughly linear way, and a significant reduction was already evident by age approximately 40. Because profiling used bulk unsorted PBMCs, naive and antigen-experienced compartments could not be compared conclusively. Estimates of total diversity based on one million sequenced T cells were considered lower bounds and underestimates. The CMV infection status of donors was not known, potentially confounding age-related changes in expanded clonotypes.

Note on this clonotype: This clone's antigen is unknown. No much larger clone is present one base from it, and per-base qualities are unavailable.

From the germline V gene (reference sequence), CDR1 is SEHNR and CDR2 is FQNEAQ. The CDR3, from cysteine to phenylalanine, totals 14 residues. Only the CDR3 DNA stays, 42 bases, in frame from base 1. The germline ends are 11 bases apart after V is trimmed by 5 bases and J by 1 base. Libraries were prepared through 5' RACE. Instrument on record: Illumina HiSeq 2500. A second PCR of about 7 to 12 cycles was run with a J-beta primer mix and a sample-barcoded 5' primer. Each TCR beta cDNA molecule received a unique molecular identifier from a template-switch 5' adaptor carrying 12 random nucleotides. Each sample yielded at least 2.5 million CDR3-containing paired-end reads. The Mint cDNA synthesis kit, primed by a TRBC-specific oligonucleotide, was used to synthesize first-strand cDNA from all RNA. Following uracil-DNA glycosylase treatment, all cDNA underwent a first 18-cycle PCR with the universal primers M1SS and BC2_uni_R. As for how the authors treated the data: Normalization of each sample was performed by random selection of 1 million high-quality reads, each carrying a distinct molecular identifier. Instead of being binned into consensus sequences, reads with shared molecular identifiers were discarded. MiTCR, set to a Q25 quality threshold and the strictest error-elimination algorithm, was used for CDR3 identification, clonotype clustering and error correction. Lower-bound total TCR beta diversity was estimated with a nonparametric unseen species model using Euler transformation. In TCRdb, the public reads were trimmed at Q25 with fastp and aligned with MiXCR, with productive beta chains retained. Identical CDR3 protein sequences are pooled into one entry, listed with their most common genes and DNA. In this record, the V and J calls reflect TCRdb's handling and not the investigators' own analysis. The sample includes 730,000 or so distinct CDR3 sequences, with about 40% observed a single time. In total, the top ten clones hold approximately 22% of the sample.

The clonotype was recovered from a woman aged 55-70 years in good health. The sample taken for sequencing was blood. This receptor chain uses TRBV7-9 and TRBJ2-5, with TRBD1 as a weak D call on 6 bases. The CDR3 protein sequence reads: CASSMGQTQETQYF. DNA sequence: TGTGCCAGCAGCATGGGACAAACCCAAGAGACCCAGTACTTC.